The rows below give T cell receptor beta chains drawn from one sample of a study of cytomegalovirus exposure and HLA in healthy donors. The assay was immunoSEQ multiplex PCR, and TCRdb's table has in-frame clones only and misses some. The sample holds about 88,000 clones, over 80% seen once. What was sequenced was PBMCs. These TCRs come from a young man in good health and CMV-seronegative. CDR3s include the opening cysteine and the closing phenylalanine or tryptophan.

j_gene	v_gene	CDR3aa
TRBJ2-7	TRBV30	CAWRIDTSTEQYF
TRBJ1-2	TRBV28	CASNKGRGYTF
TRBJ1-1	TRBV5-1	CASSLEPTGQSRAFF
TRBJ2-3	TRBV19	CASRQVGGTSTDTQYF
TRBJ2-5	TRBV6-4	CASRYTFQETQYF
TRBJ2-3	TRBV19	CASSDRSTDTQYF
TRBJ1-1	TRBV6-4	CASIFPGQYTEAFF
TRBJ2-7	TRBV18	CASSRQPTGRIFYEQYF
TRBJ1-1	TRBV4-2	CASSHGTDYTEAFF
TRBJ1-5	TRBV7-2	CASSLGPGQPQHF
TRBJ1-1	TRBV18	CASSQYGRADTEAFF
TRBJ2-2	TRBV7-6	CASSTLLSGSYTGELFF
TRBJ2-7	TRBV18	CASSPKGTSSYEQYF
TRBJ1-2	TRBV25-1	CASTTLPRRSYGYTF
TRBJ1-6	TRBV28	CASTGRGLSPLHF
TRBJ2-3	TRBV5-4	CASSSTDTQYF
TRBJ2-3	TRBV5-6	CASSFSTSGRAGTDTQYF
TRBJ2-1	TRBV12-1	CASSSERIGTSGRRGYEQFF
TRBJ2-5	TRBV7-9	CASSKGQSQETQYF
TRBJ1-1	TRBV30	CAWSREFFLNTEAFF
TRBJ2-5	TRBV28	CASSLRLAGGETQYF
TRBJ2-3	TRBV4-3	CASSRSGGSTDTQYF
TRBJ1-5	TRBV19	CASSSDSRNQPQHF